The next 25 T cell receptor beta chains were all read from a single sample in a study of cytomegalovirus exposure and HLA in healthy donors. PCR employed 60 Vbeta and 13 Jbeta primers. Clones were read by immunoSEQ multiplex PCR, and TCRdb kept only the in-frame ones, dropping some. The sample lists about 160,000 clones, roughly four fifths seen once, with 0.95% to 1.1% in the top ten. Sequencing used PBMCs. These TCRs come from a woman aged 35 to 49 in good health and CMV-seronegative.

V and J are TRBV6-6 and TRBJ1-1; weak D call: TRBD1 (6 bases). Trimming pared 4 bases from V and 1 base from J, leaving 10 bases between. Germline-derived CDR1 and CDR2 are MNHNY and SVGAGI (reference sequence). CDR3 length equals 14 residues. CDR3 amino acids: CASSLEGGNTEAFF. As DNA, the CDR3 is TGTGCCAGCAGTTTAGAAGGGGGGAACACTGAAGCTTTCTTT.

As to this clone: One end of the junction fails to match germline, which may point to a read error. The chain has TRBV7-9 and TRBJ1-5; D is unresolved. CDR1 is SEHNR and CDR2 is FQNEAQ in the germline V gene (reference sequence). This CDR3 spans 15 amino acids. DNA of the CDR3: TGTTCCAGCAGCTTCTGGGGAGAGTTACATCAGCCCCAGCATTTT. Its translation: CSSSFWGELHQPQHF.

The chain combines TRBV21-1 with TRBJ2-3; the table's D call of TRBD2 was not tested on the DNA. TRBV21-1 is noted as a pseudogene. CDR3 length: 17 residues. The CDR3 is CASSRLAGEIGTDTQYF. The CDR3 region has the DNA TGTGCCAGCAGCAGATTAGCGGGAGAGATCGGAACAGATACGCAGTATTTT.

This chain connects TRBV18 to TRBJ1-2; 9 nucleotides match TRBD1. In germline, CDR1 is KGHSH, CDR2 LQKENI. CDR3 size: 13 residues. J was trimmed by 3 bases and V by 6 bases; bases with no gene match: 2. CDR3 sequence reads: CASSRDRDYGYTF. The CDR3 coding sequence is TGTGCCAGCTCGCGGGACAGGGACTATGGCTACACCTTC.

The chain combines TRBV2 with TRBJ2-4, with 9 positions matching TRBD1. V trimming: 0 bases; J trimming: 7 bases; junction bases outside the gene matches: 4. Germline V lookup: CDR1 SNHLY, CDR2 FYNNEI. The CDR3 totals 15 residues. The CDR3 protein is CASSEARGTGNIQYF. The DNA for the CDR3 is TGTGCCAGCAGTGAAGCACGAGGGACAGGGAACATTCAGTACTTC.

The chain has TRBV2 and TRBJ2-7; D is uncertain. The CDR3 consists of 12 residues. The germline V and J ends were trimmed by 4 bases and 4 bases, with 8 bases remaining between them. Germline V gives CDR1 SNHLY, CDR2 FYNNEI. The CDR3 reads CASSGVRYEQYF. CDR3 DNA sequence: TGTGCCAGCAGTGGGGTGCGGTACGAGCAGTACTTC.

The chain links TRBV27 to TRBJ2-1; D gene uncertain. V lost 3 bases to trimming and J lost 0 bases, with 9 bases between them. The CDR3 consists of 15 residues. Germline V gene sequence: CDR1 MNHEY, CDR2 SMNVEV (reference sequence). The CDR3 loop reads CASSFSVSSYNEQFF. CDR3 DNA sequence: TGTGCCAGCAGTTTTTCGGTGAGCTCCTACAATGAGCAGTTCTTC.

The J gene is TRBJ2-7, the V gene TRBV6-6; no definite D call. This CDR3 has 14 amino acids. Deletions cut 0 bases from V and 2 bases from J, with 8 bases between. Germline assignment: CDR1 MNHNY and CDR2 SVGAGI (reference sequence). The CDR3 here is CASSYSAGAYEQYF. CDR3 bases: TGTGCCAGCAGTTACTCCGCAGGCGCCTACGAGCAGTACTTC.

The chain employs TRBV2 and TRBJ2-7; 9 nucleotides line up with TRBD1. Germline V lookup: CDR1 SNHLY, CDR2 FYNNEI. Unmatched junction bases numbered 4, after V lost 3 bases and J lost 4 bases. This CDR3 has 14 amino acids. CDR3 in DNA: TGTGCCAGCAGTGACGGGGACAGGGTTTACGAGCAGTACTTC. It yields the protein CASSDGDRVYEQYF.

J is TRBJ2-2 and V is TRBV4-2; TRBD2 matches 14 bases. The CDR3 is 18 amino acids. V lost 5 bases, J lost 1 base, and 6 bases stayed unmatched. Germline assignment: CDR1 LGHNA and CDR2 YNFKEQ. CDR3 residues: CASSNAGTSGRNTGELFF. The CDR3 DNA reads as TGTGCCAGCAGCAACGCCGGGACTAGCGGGAGGAACACCGGGGAGCTGTTTTTT.

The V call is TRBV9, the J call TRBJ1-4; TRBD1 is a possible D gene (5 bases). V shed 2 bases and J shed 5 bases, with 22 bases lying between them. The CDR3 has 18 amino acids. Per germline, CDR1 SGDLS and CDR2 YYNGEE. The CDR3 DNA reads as TGTGCCAGCAGCGTGAGAGATGCTTGGGGGGGAACGAATGAAAAACTGTTTTTT. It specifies CASSVRDAWGGTNEKLFF. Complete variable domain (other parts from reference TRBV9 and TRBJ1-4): DSGVTQTPKHLITATGQRVTLRCSPRSGDLSVYWYQQSLDQGLQFLIQYYNGEERAKGNILERFSAQQFPDLHSELNLSSLELGDSALYFCASSVRDAWGGTNEKLFFGSGTQLSVL.

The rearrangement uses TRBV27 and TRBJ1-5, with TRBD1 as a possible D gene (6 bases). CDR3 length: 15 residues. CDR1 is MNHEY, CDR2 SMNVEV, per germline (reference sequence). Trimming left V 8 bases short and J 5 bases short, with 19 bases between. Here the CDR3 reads CASGRSSQGYQPQHF. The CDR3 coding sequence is TGTGCCAGCGGACGCTCCTCACAGGGCTATCAGCCCCAGCATTTT.

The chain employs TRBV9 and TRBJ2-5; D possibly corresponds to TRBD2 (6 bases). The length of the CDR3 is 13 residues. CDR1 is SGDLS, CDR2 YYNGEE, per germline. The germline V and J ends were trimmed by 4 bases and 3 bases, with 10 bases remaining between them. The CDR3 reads CASSPPGEETQYF. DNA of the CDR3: TGTGCCAGCAGCCCTCCGGGGGAAGAGACCCAGTACTTC.

The CDR3 bases are TGTGCCAGCAGCCCCGGTGAGGGACAGGGCTCTGGAAACACCATATATTTT. Protein: CASSPGEGQGSGNTIYF. This chain uses TRBV9 with TRBJ1-3; 9 bases line up with TRBD1. This CDR3 has 17 residues. With V trimmed by 4 bases and J by 0 bases, 8 bases remained unmatched. CDR1 is SGDLS, CDR2 YYNGEE, per germline.

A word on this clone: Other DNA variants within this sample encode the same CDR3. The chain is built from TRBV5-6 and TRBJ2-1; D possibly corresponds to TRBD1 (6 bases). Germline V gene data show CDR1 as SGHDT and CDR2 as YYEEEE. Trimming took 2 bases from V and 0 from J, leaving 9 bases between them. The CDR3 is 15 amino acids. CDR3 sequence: CASSFGGSSYNEQFF. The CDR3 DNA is TGTGCCAGCAGCTTTGGGGGCAGCTCCTACAATGAGCAGTTCTTC.

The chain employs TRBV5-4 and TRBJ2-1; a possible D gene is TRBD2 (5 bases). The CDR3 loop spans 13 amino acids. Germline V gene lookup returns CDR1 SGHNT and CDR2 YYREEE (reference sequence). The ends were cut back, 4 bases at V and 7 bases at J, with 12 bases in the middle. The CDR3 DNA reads TGTGCCAGCAGCCGAGGGTCCGAAAATGAGCAGTTCTTC. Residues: CASSRGSENEQFF. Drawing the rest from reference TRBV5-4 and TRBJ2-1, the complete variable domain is ETGVTQSPTHLIKTRGQQVTLRCSSQSGHNTVSWYQQALGQGPQFIFQYYREEENGRGNFPPRFSGLQFPNYSSELNVNALELDDSALYLCASSRGSENEQFFGPGTRLTVL.

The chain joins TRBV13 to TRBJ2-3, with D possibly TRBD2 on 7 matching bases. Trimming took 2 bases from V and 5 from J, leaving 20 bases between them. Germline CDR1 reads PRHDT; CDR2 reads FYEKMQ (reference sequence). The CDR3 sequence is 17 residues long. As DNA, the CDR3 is TGTGCCAGCAGCTTACTCGGGGGAGGGTCAGGGGAAGATACGCAGTATTTT. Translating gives CASSLLGGGSGEDTQYF.

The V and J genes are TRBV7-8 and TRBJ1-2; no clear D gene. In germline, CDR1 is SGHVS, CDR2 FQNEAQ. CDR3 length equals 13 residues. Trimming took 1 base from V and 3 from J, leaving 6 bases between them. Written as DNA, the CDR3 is TGTGCCAGCAGCTTAGGGGCAGACTATGGCTACACCTTC. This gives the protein CASSLGADYGYTF. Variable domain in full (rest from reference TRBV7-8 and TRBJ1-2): GAGVSQSPRYKVAKRGQDVALRCDPISGHVSLFWYQQALGQGPEFLTYFQNEAQLDKSGLPSDRFFAERPEGSVSTLKIQRTQQEDSAVYLCASSLGADYGYTFGSGTRLTVV.

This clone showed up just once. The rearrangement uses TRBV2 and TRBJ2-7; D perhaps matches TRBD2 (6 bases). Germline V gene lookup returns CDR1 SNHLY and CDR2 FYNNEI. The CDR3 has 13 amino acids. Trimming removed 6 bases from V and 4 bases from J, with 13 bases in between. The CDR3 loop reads CASSPGTPYEQYF. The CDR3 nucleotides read TGTGCCAGCAGCCCCGGGACTCCATACGAGCAGTACTTC.

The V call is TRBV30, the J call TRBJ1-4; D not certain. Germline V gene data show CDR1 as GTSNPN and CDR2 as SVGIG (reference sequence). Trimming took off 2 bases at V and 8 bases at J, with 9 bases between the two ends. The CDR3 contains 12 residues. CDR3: CAWSLGVEKLFF. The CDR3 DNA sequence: TGTGCCTGGAGTTTAGGAGTGGAAAAACTGTTTTTT.

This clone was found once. The CDR3 loop is CASSQITSGRNEQYF. CDR3 DNA sequence: TGTGCCAGCAGTCAAATCACTAGCGGGAGGAACGAGCAGTACTTC. V usage is TRBV5-6 and J usage is TRBJ2-7; 12 nucleotides match TRBD2. Per the germline V gene, CDR1 is SGHDT and CDR2 is YYEEEE. The CDR3 is 15 residues long. The V gene end was trimmed by 5 bases and the J gene end by 5 bases; junction bases not matched to a gene: 8.

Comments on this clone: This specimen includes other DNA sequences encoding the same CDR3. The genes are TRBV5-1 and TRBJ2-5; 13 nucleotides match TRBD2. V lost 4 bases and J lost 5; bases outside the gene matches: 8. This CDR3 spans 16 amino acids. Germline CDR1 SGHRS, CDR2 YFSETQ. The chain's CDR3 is CASSLGLAGVGETQYF. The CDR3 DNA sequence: TGCGCCAGCAGCCTCGGACTAGCGGGAGTCGGGGAGACCCAGTACTTC.

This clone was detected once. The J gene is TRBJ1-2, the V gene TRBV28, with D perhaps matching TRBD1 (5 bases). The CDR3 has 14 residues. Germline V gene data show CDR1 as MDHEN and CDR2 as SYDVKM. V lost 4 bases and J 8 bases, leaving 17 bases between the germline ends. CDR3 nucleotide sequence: TGTGCCAGCAGTTCTACAGGCACTGGGGGGGGCTACACCTTC. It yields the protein CASSSTGTGGGYTF.

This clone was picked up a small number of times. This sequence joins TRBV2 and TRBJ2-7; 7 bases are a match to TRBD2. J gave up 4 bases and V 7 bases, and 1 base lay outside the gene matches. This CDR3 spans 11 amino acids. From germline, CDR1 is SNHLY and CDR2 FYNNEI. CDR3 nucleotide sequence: TGTGCCAGCAAGCGGGAATACGAGCAGTACTTC. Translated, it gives CASKREYEQYF.

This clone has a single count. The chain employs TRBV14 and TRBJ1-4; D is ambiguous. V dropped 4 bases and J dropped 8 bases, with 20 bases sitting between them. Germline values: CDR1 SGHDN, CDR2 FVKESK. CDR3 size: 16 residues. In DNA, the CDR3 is TGTGCCAGCAGCCCGAGGCACAGTGGAGGGTCCGAAAAACTGTTTTTT. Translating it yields CASSPRHSGGSEKLFF.